The text below deals with one T cell receptor (beta chain). Its antigen is still unknown. Researchers ran the PCR with 60 Vbeta and 13 Jbeta primers. Assay: immunoSEQ multiplex PCR; the TCRdb copy retains only in-frame clones and omits some. The table has some 120,000 clones, around 82% seen once. These data are taken from a study of cytomegalovirus exposure and HLA in healthy donors. The germline gives CDR1 SGHNT, CDR2 YENEEA. V gave up 6 bases and J gave up 1 base; unmatched junction bases: 20. This CDR3 is built from 19 residues. Study results and caveats: Many donors carried some public TCRs, although rarity characterized most TCR sequences.

The sample was PBMCs. This TCR was sampled from a woman in her 40s in good health and CMV-seropositive. The chain employs TRBV11-3 and TRBJ2-7; 8 bases map to TRBD1. CDR3 nucleotide sequence: TGTGCCAGCAGACTCCCTAAGAAGATGGGGACAGGACGATCCTACGAGCAGTACTTC. Protein sequence: CASRLPKKMGTGRSYEQYF.